This T cell receptor beta chain was captured in a study of blood T cell repertoires in COVID-19. Germline V gene sequence: CDR1 SQVTM, CDR2 ANQGSEA. The germline V and J ends were trimmed by 3 bases and 3 bases, with 7 bases remaining between them. The CDR3 sequence is 12 residues long. Across 20 to 25 US areas, participants ranged in age from roughly 18 to 95 years. Self-reported history from a screening survey and questionnaire set each donor's cohort. Only in-frame clones appear in the TCRdb table, and some are missing; sequencing was by immunoSEQ multiplex PCR. There are 140,000 to 150,000 clones in the sample; approximately 90% occur only once, and about 4.5% lies in the top ten.

This sequence was found in a man aged 45-65 years who had recovered from COVID-19. This chain links TRBV29-1 with TRBJ2-3, with a possible D match to TRBD2 (6 bases). Sequencing was done on a sample of PBMCs or T cells enriched from blood (not recorded which). The CDR3 loop is CSVEGGTDTQYF. CDR3 sequence (DNA): TGCAGCGTTGAGGGGGGTACAGATACGCAGTATTTT.